The rows below give T cell receptor beta chains drawn from one sample of a study. One entry per CDR3 protein results from TCRdb running MiXCR on the 5' RACE reads. The sample records 55,000 or so distinct CDR3 sequences, around 21% being singletons. Sequenced sample: tumor-infiltrating Tregs sorted from the breast tumor. These TCRs come from a female donor with breast cancer. Each CDR3 is given with its conserved first and last residue. The D gene is left open where the match is weak. Size is stated for part of the rows, as once, few or many counts, or as a class when the clone is expanded.

J gene | D gene | V gene | clone size | CDR3 DNA | CDR3 protein
TRBJ2-7 | TRBD1 | TRBV20-1 | . | TGCAGTGCTAGATTAGACAGGGCCGAGCAGTACTTC | CSARLDRAEQYF
TRBJ2-3 | . | TRBV27 | . | TGTGCCAGCAGGTTACGACCCCTCCTCACAGATACGCAGTATTTT | CASRLRPLLTDTQYF
TRBJ2-7 | TRBD2 | TRBV20-1 | . | TGCAGTGCTAGAGATGCGCGGGGGGGGCGGTACGAGCAGTACTTC | CSARDARGGRYEQYF
TRBJ1-2 | . | TRBV28 | few | TGTGCCAGCAGTTTATCATGGGCCGGCTATGGCTACACCTTC | CASSLSWAGYGYTF
TRBJ1-5 | . | TRBV20-1 | . | TGCAGTGCTACTCCGCCGGGGGGTCAGCCCCAGCATTTT | CSATPPGGQPQHF
TRBJ2-3 | TRBD1 | TRBV6-2/TRBV6-3 | . | TGTGCCAGCAGCTCCACGGGACAGGGGGTGTATACGCAGTATTTT | CASSSTGQGVYTQYF
TRBJ1-1 | TRBD1 | TRBV28 | . | TGTGCCAGCAGTTTCCCCGGACAGGCAGACACTGAAGCTTTCTTT | CASSFPGQADTEAFF
TRBJ1-1 | . | TRBV5-6 | . | TGTGCCAGCAGCTTTCAGGCTATGGGGGGGAACACTGAAGCTTTCTTT | CASSFQAMGGNTEAFF
TRBJ2-3 | TRBD2 | TRBV12-3/TRBV12-4 | . | TGTGCCAGCAGAATATCTAGCGGGAGGGCCCAAGATACGCAGTATTTT | CASRISSGRAQDTQYF
TRBJ2-3 | . | TRBV7-2 | medium-sized | TGTGCCAGCAGCCCCGGGCCTACGACAGATACGCAGTATTTT | CASSPGPTTDTQYF
TRBJ1-2 | TRBD1 | TRBV7-6 | many | TGTGCCAGCAGCCCTGGACAGGGGGCATATGGCTACACCTTC | CASSPGQGAYGYTF
TRBJ2-6 | TRBD2 | TRBV20-1 | . | TGTAGTGCTAATAGCGGGAGATCTGGGGCCAACGTCCTGACTTTC | CSANSGRSGANVLTF
TRBJ2-7 | . | TRBV5-1 | few | TGCGCCAGCAGGCCCACGGGGGCCGTCCTCTACGAGCAGTACTTC | CASRPTGAVLYEQYF
TRBJ2-3 | . | TRBV7-9 | few | TGTGCCAGCAGCTTAGCGCTCGCGGGACTCACAGATACGCAGTATTTT | CASSLALAGLTDTQYF
TRBJ2-1 | TRBD1 | TRBV7-2 | . | TGTGCCAGCAGCCCGGGACAGGGCCACAATGAGCAGTTCTTC | CASSPGQGHNEQFF
TRBJ2-5 | TRBD2 | TRBV6-6 | many | TGTGCCAGCCAGCGGGGGGGAGTGGGGGAGACCCAGTACTTC | CASQRGGVGETQYF
TRBJ2-7 | . | TRBV11-2 | few | TGTGCCAGCAGGCCCCGGGGGGCAACCTACGAGCAGTACTTC | CASRPRGATYEQYF
TRBJ2-7 | TRBD1 | TRBV7-2 | many | TGTGCCAGCAGCCCGTACCTTACGGGACAGGGTTACGAGCAGTACTTC | CASSPYLTGQGYEQYF
TRBJ2-6 | TRBD1 | TRBV5-1 | . | TGCGCCAGCAGCCTTCAATGGACAGGACGATCTGGGGCCAACGTCCTGACTTTC | CASSLQWTGRSGANVLTF
TRBJ2-2 | . | TRBV5-1 | . | TGCGCCAGCAGCCAGGGGTCCGAGGCCGGGGAGCTGTTTTTT | CASSQGSEAGELFF
TRBJ2-2 | TRBD1 | TRBV7-2 | many | TGTGCCAGCAGCCTCCCGACAGGGAGAGTCACCGGGGAGCTGTTTTTT | CASSLPTGRVTGELFF
TRBJ2-1 | . | TRBV7-2 | . | TGTGCCAGCAGCCGATCTAGGAATGAGCTGTGCTTC | CASSRSRNELCF
TRBJ1-2 | . | TRBV2 | . | TGTGCCAGCAGTCGACAGGAGTCCAGGGTTCGTGGCTACACCTTC | CASSRQESRVRGYTF
TRBJ2-1 | . | TRBV5-1 | . | TGCGCCAGTGGGGGGCCTAGCAGGTATGAGCAGTTCTTC | CASGGPSRYEQFF
TRBJ1-5 | . | TRBV6-6 | medium-sized | TGTGCCAGCAGTGTCCGGGACATGACTGTGGGGAGTCAGCCCCAGCATTTT | CASSVRDMTVGSQPQHF
TRBJ2-3 | TRBD2 | TRBV20-1 | many | TGCAGTGCTAGGACACCAGGACTAGCGGTTAGCACAGATACGCAGTATTTT | CSARTPGLAVSTDTQYF
TRBJ2-3 | TRBD1 | TRBV20-1 | once | TGCAGTGCTGTTCCCGGGACAGGGGGAGGAGATACGCAGTATTTT | CSAVPGTGGGDTQYF
TRBJ2-1 | TRBD1 | TRBV7-9 | . | TGTGCCAGCAGCCCTGCGCCACGGGGAGGACAGGGGTACAATGAGCAGTTCTTC | CASSPAPRGGQGYNEQFF
TRBJ2-7 | . | TRBV7-9 | few | TGTGCCAGCAGCAGACGGACCTCCTACGAGCAGTACTTC | CASSRRTSYEQYF
TRBJ2-7 | . | TRBV12-3/TRBV12-4 | few | TGTGCCAGCAGTTTAGCGGGCTTGACCTACGAGCAGTACTTC | CASSLAGLTYEQYF
TRBJ1-5 | TRBD1 | TRBV19 | . | TGTGCCAGTAGTACTCGGACAGGGGGCGGTCAGCCCCAGCATTTT | CASSTRTGGGQPQHF
TRBJ1-6 | . | TRBV11-2 | few | TGTGCCAGCAGCTTAAGTCGTTCTTCATCCCTCCACTTT | CASSLSRSSSLHF
TRBJ1-4 | . | TRBV6-1 | . | TGTGCCAGCAGTGGCCTGACAGTAGCTTCTAATGAAAAACTGTTTTTT | CASSGLTVASNEKLFF
TRBJ1-1 | . | TRBV7-2 | . | TGTGCCAGCAGCGAGAACACTGAAGCTTTCTTT | CASSENTEAFF
TRBJ2-2 | . | TRBV20-1 | many | TGCAGTGCTAGTAATCCGAACACCGGGGAGCTGTTTTTT | CSASNPNTGELFF
TRBJ1-5 | . | TRBV20-1 | . | TGCAGTGCTAGCCTAGCCCAGGGTCTCAATCAGCCCCAGCATTTT | CSASLAQGLNQPQHF
TRBJ2-4 | TRBD2 | TRBV4-1 | many | TGCGCCAGCAGCCAAGTCGGGAGACTAGCCGAAGCCAAAAACATTCAGTACTTC | CASSQVGRLAEAKNIQYF
TRBJ1-1 | . | TRBV5-1 | . | TGCGCCAGCAGCTTGGGGCCCTTGGGAAACACTGAAGCTTTCTTT | CASSLGPLGNTEAFF
TRBJ1-1 | . | TRBV4-1 | . | TGCGCCAGCAGCCAAGATCGGGCCAGGGGCGTCACTGAAGCTTTCTTT | CASSQDRARGVTEAFF
TRBJ1-1 | . | TRBV5-1 | . | TGCGCCAGCAGCTTAATCCCTGTGGGGGGAGAAGGAGCTCTCTTT | CASSLIPVGGEGALF